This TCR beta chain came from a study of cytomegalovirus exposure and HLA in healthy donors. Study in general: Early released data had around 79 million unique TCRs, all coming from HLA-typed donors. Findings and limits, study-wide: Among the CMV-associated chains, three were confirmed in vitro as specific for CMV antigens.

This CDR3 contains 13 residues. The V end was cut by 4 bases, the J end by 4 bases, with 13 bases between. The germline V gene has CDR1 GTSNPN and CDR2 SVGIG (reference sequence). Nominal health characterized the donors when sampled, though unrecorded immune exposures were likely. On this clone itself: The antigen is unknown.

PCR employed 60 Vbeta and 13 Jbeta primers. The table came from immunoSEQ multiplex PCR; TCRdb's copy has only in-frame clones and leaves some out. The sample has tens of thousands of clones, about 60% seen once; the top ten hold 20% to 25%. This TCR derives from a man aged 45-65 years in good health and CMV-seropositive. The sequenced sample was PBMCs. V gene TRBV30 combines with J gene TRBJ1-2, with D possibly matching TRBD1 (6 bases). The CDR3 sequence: CAWKVRGIYGYTF. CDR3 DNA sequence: TGTGCCTGGAAGGTCAGGGGTATCTATGGCTACACCTTC.